This T cell receptor (beta chain) originates from a study of blood T cell repertoires in COVID-19. Study-level information: COVID-19 samples collected from the United States, Italy and Spain covered acute and convalescent phases.

In terms of age and location, participants ranged from roughly 18 to 100 years and lived in about two dozen US areas. Clinical history as reported by participants underpinned cohort assignment. The CDR3 is 15 amino acids. CDR1 LGHDT and CDR2 YNNKEL come from the germline V gene (reference sequence). Trimming took 4 bases from V and 0 from J, leaving 10 bases between them. This clone appeared once. Original analysis: Nucleated cell number was recorded as an estimate derived from reference gene primer amplification. Only in-frame clones appear in the TCRdb table, and some are missing; sequencing was by immunoSEQ multiplex PCR. V, J and clone size reflect that table, while D and trimming were determined from the DNA. The table records around 430,000 clones, around nine tenths of them present only once.

The chain has TRBV3-1 (or the pseudogene TRBV3-2) and TRBJ1-5; D not resolved. Sequencing was carried out using PBMCs or T cells enriched from blood (not recorded which). This clonotype was sampled from a woman aged 45 to 65 who had recovered from COVID-19. The chain's CDR3 is CASSRSLDSNQPQHF. The CDR3 nucleotides read TGTGCCAGCAGCCGTAGTCTAGATAGCAATCAGCCCCAGCATTTT.